Included here is one T cell receptor beta chain sequence, with context. Its target is not known. This sample is drawn from a study of OX40 agonist ivuxolimab in advanced cancers. Study-wide results and limits: By week 6 at 0.1 to 3.0 mg/kg, blood CD4+ and CD8+ T cells had expanded clonally.

The V and J ends lost 4 bases and 6 bases respectively, with 16 bases between them. The CDR3 sequence is 15 residues long. Germline V gene data show CDR1 as SGHNT and CDR2 as YYREEE (reference sequence). Measured with immunoSEQ multiplex PCR; TCRdb has only the in-frame clones, and not every one. The sample lists tens of thousands of clones; just under 85% were seen once. The chain joins TRBV5-4 to TRBJ2-2; D could derive from TRBD1 or TRBD2 (6 bases each). The sample here was CD4+ or CD8+ T cells sorted from blood, taken in a trial of the OX40 agonist ivuxolimab. The TCR comes from an adult with an advanced solid tumor such as melanoma, head and neck, liver or kidney cancer. The CDR3 here is CASSPAGHEPGELFF. CDR3 sequence (DNA): TGTGCCAGCAGCCCCGCGGGACATGAGCCCGGGGAGCTGTTTTTT.